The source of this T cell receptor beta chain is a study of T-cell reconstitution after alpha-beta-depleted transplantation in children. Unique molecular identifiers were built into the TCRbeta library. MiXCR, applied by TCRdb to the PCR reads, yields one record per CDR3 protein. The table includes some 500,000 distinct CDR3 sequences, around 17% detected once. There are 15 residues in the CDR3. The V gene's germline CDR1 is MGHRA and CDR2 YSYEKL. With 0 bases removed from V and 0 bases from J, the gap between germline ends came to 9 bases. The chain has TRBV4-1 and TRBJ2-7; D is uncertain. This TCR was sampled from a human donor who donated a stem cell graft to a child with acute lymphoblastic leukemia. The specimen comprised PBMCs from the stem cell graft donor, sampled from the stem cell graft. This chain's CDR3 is CASSQDPQFSYEQYF. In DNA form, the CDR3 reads TGCGCCAGCAGCCAAGACCCACAGTTCTCCTACGAGCAGTACTTC.